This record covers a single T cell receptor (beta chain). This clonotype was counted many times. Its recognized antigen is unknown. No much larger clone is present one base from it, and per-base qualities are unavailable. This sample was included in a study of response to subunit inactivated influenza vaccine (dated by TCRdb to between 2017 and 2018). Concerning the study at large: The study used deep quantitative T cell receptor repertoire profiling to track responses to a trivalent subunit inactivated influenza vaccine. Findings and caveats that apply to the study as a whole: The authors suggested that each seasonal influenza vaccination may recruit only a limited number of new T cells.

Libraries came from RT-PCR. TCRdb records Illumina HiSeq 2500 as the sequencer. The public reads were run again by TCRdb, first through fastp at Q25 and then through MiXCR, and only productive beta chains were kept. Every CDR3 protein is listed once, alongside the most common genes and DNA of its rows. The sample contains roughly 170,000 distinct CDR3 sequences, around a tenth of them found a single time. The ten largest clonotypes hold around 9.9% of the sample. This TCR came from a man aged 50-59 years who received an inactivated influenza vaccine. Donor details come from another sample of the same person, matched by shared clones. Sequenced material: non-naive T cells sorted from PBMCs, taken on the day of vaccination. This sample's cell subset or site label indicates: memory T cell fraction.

The CDR3 here reads CASSLYRRAYEQYF. The nucleotide sequence is TGTGCCAGCAGTTTGTACAGGAGGGCCTACGAGCAGTACTTC. The receptor chain draws on TRBV28 and TRBJ2-7; 6 matching bases give a weak D call of TRBD2. CDR1 and CDR2 (MDHEN, SYDVKM) derive from the germline V gene. Its CDR3 holds 14 amino acids, cysteine through phenylalanine. Here the CDR3 DNA is all that survives: 42 bases in frame from base 1. V loses 3 bases of germline sequence and J loses 2 bases, and the interval between the two ends is 11 bases. With the rest looked up from the reference TRBV28 and TRBJ2-7 genes rather than sequenced, the full variable domain is DVKVTQSSRYLVKRTGEKVFLECVQDMDHENMFWYRQDPGLGLRLIYFSYDVKMKEKGDIPEGYSVSREKKERFSLILESASTNQTSMYLCASSLYRRAYEQYFGPGTRLTVT.